Listed below are T cell receptor beta chains from one sample, sequenced in a study of blood T cell repertoires in COVID-19. This table comes from immunoSEQ multiplex PCR, and its TCRdb copy is limited to in-frame clones, with some not included. The sample records about 210,000 clones, about nine tenths being singletons. The source material was peripheral blood. All receptors come from a man in his late teens or twenties with active or convalescent COVID-19. Both conserved end residues are part of each CDR3. D genes are given only for firm matches. The listing skips clone size in some rows; elsewhere it reads once, few, many or a size class.

>TRBD1|TRBJ2-1|TRBV19|NA
TGTGCCAGTAGTATAGGGGCAGGGGGTGGCAATGAGCAGTTCTTC
CASSIGAGGGNEQFF
>TRBD2|TRBJ2-4|TRBV13|NA
TGTGCCAGCAGCTTAGCGTGGGGGGGTCTAGCCAAAAACATTCAGTACTTC
CASSLAWGGLAKNIQYF
>TRBD2|TRBJ2-1|TRBV27|NA
TGTGCCAGCAGTTTGACGGGAGGGCGCAATGAGCAGTTCTTC
CASSLTGGRNEQFF
>NA|TRBJ1-1|TRBV29-1|NA
TGCAGCGTTTCCAGGGCCTCTGAAGCTTTCTTT
CSVSRASEAFF
>TRBD1|TRBJ1-6|TRBV6-6|NA
TGTGCCAGCAGTTACTCCGGGACAGATAATTCACCCCTCCACTTT
CASSYSGTDNSPLHF
>NA|TRBJ1-3|TRBV4-1|NA
TGCGCCAGCAGCCAGGGGGCAGTCTCTGGAAACACCATATATTTT
CASSQGAVSGNTIYF
>NA|TRBJ2-1|TRBV9|NA
TGTGCCAGCAGCACCACAGAGTACAATGAGCAGTTCTTC
CASSTTEYNEQFF
>TRBD1|TRBJ1-4|TRBV24-1|NA
TGTGCCACCAGTGAAGCGGGACAGGGTGGGAAACTGTTTTTT
CATSEAGQGGKLFF
>TRBD2|TRBJ2-5|TRBV7-9|NA
TGTGCCAGCAGCTTAGGGGGACTAGTTGAGACCCAGTACTTC
CASSLGGLVETQYF
>NA|TRBJ1-6|TRBV4-1|NA
TGCGCCAGCAGCCCAGCGATCCGGGAAAATTCACCCCTCCACTTT
CASSPAIRENSPLHF
>NA|TRBJ2-2|TRBV2|NA
TGTGCCAGCAGAGTGGGGAGGTCAACCGGGGAGCTGTTTTTT
CASRVGRSTGELFF
>TRBD2|TRBJ2-7|TRBV6-5|NA
TGTGCCAGCAGTCGACGGGGCGGGAGGGAGCAGTACTTC
CASSRRGGREQYF
>TRBD1|TRBJ2-3|TRBV7-8|NA
TGTGCCAGCAGCTTGGCACGGACAGGCGCACGCACAGATACGCAGTATTTT
CASSLARTGARTDTQYF
>NA|TRBJ1-1|TRBV19|NA
TGTGCCAGTAGTATAGGCCCGACAATCCCTGAAGCTTTCTTT
CASSIGPTIPEAFF
>TRBD2|TRBJ2-1|TRBV18|NA
TGTGCCAGCTCACCCCGGACTAGCGAGAATGAGCAGTTCTTC
CASSPRTSENEQFF
>NA|TRBJ2-5|TRBV9|NA
TGTGCCAGCAGCGTAGGGGGGGGCTCGGAGACCCAGTACTTC
CASSVGGGSETQYF
>TRBD2|TRBJ2-3|TRBV29-1|NA
TGCAGCGTTGAAGGCGGACTAGCGGGAGGGACTGGCACAGATACGCAGTATTTT
CSVEGGLAGGTGTDTQYF
>NA|TRBJ1-2|TRBV6-6|NA
TGTGCCAGCACTCCTGCTGGCAGCGAAGGCGTGGGCTACACCTTC
CASTPAGSEGVGYTF
>TRBD1|TRBJ1-6|TRBV5-1|NA
TGCGCCAGCAGCCTTACCGGGACAGGGGATTCACCCCTCCACTTT
CASSLTGTGDSPLHF
>TRBD2|TRBJ2-3|TRBV6-4|NA
TGTGCCAGCAGTGTCGAAGCGGGGGGGCCCGCAGATACGCAGTATTTT
CASSVEAGGPADTQYF
>TRBD1|TRBJ2-2|TRBV2|few
TGTGCCAGCAGTGACTACAGGGGGCGGACCGGGGAGCTGTTTTTT
CASSDYRGRTGELFF
>NA|TRBJ1-5|TRBV11-2|few
TGTGCCAGCAGCTTACCAAATCAGCCCCAGCATTTT
CASSLPNQPQHF
>TRBD2|TRBJ2-1|TRBV10-1|once
TGCGCCAGCAGTGAGTGGGGGGGGTCCACCTACAATGAGCAGTTCTTC
CASSEWGGSTYNEQFF
>NA|TRBJ2-7|TRBV6-5|NA
TGTGCCAGCATCACCTTGGCGGGGTACTCCTACGAGCAGTACTTC
CASITLAGYSYEQYF
>NA|TRBJ1-5|TRBV7-8|NA
TGTGCCAGCAGCTTAGACAGAATTAGCAATCAGCCCCAGCATTTT
CASSLDRISNQPQHF
>NA|TRBJ2-3|TRBV7-3|once
TGTGCCAGCAGCTTGAATGGCCCCGGCACAGATACGCAGTATTTT
CASSLNGPGTDTQYF
>TRBD2|TRBJ2-1|TRBV18|once
TGTGCCAGCTCTCACGGACTAGCGGGGGGGGACAATGAGCAGTTCTTC
CASSHGLAGGDNEQFF
>TRBD2|TRBJ2-1|TRBV5-1|NA
TGCGCCAGCAGCACCTTAGCGGGGGGGGAACCCTCCTACAATGAGCAGTTCTTC
CASSTLAGGEPSYNEQFF
>TRBD1|TRBJ1-2|TRBV6-6|once
TGTGCCAGCAGTTACGGGATTATAGGGACAGGGGGCTTGTACACCTTC
CASSYGIIGTGGLYTF
>NA|TRBJ1-6|TRBV7-2|NA
TGTGCCAGCAGCTCCCCTGGGCGGGGCCCAGGACTCCACTTT
CASSSPGRGPGLHF
>TRBD2|TRBJ2-5|TRBV9|NA
TGTGCCAGCAGCGTAGAGGCGGGGGGCGGACGGGAGACCCAGTACTTC
CASSVEAGGGRETQYF
>TRBD2|TRBJ2-4|TRBV28|NA
TGTGCCAGCAGCTGGACTAGCAGAATTAACATTCAGTACTTC
CASSWTSRINIQYF
>NA|TRBJ1-1|TRBV19|NA
TGTGCCAGTAGCCCCTCCCGGCAGGGGAACACTGAAGCTTTCTTT
CASSPSRQGNTEAFF
>NA|TRBJ2-7|TRBV5-1|few
TGCGCCAGCAGCGTGGGATGGGCAGGGGAAGGCTACGAGCAGTACTTC
CASSVGWAGEGYEQYF
>NA|TRBJ1-3|TRBV2|NA
TGTGCCAGCAGTCTCGAAAACAGAGCTCAGGGCACCATATATTTT
CASSLENRAQGTIYF
>NA|TRBJ1-6|TRBV6-6|NA
TGTGCCAGCACCACAACAGCCTATAATTCACCCCTCCACTTT
CASTTTAYNSPLHF
>NA|TRBJ2-1|TRBV12-5|NA
TGTGCTAGTGGTTCGGACTACTACAATGAGCAGTTCTTC
CASGSDYYNEQFF
>TRBD1|TRBJ1-1|TRBV7-8|NA
TGTGCCAGCGGCTCCGGGACAGGGGAGGTCACTGAAGCTTTCTTT
CASGSGTGEVTEAFF
>TRBD1|TRBJ1-1|TRBV10-3|few
TGTGCCATCAGTGAGTTTGGGACAGGGGGGGAGTCAGCTTTCTTT
CAISEFGTGGESAFF
>TRBD1|TRBJ2-7|TRBV7-8|NA
TGTGCCAGCAGCTTAGCGCTGACAGGGATGGACGAGCAGTACTTC
CASSLALTGMDEQYF
>NA|TRBJ1-2|TRBV24-1|NA
TGTGCCACCAGTGATTTGGCAGGGGCCACCCCCTACACCTTC
CATSDLAGATPYTF
>TRBD1|TRBJ2-7|TRBV6-6|few
TGTGCCAGCAGTTACTCGGGACAGGGGAACCACGAGCAGTACTTC
CASSYSGQGNHEQYF
>NA|TRBJ1-1|TRBV10-3|once
TGTGCCATCAGGGGGGGGGATGAAGCTTTCTTT
CAIRGGDEAFF
>TRBD2|TRBJ2-7|TRBV5-6|NA
TGTGCCAGCAGCTCTAGCGGCTACGAGCAGTACTTC
CASSSSGYEQYF
>NA|TRBJ2-7|TRBV6-1|NA
TGTGCCAGCAGTGAAGGAGGGCGGAAGGCGTTC
CASSEGGRKAF
>TRBD2|TRBJ2-1|TRBV3-1/TRBV3-2|NA
TGTGCCAGCAGCCCGGGACTAGCAGTTAGCTTGAATGAGCAGTTCTTC
CASSPGLAVSLNEQFF
>TRBD1|TRBJ1-2|TRBV19|NA
TGTGCCAGTAGTAAAACCAGGGGGGAGTACTATGGCTACACCTTC
CASSKTRGEYYGYTF
>NA|TRBJ2-5|TRBV7-2|NA
TGTGCCAGCAGCTTACAACCGGGAGAGGAGACCCAGTACTTC
CASSLQPGEETQYF